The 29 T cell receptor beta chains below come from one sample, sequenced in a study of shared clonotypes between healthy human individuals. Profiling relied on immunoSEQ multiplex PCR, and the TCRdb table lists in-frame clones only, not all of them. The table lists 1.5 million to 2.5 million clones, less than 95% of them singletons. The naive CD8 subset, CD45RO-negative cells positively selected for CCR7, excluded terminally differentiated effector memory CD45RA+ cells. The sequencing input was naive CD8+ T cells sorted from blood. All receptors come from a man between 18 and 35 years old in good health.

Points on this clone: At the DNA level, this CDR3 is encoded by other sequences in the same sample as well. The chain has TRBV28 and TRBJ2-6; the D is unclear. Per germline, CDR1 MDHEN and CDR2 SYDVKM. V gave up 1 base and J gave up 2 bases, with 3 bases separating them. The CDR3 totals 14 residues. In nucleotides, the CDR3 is TGTGCCAGCAGTTTATACCCTGGGGCCAACGTCCTGACTTTC. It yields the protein CASSLYPGANVLTF.

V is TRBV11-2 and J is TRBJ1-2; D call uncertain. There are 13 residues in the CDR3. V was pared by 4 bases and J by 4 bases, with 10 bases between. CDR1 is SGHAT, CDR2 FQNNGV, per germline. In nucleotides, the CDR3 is TGTGCCAGCAGCTCGGGCCCATCCTATGGCTACACCTTC. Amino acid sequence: CASSSGPSYGYTF.

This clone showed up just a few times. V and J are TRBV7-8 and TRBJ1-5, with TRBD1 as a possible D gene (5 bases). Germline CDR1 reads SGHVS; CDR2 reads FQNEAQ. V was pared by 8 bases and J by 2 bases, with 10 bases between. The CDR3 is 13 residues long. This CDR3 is CASARGGNQPQHF. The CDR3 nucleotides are TGTGCCAGCGCCCGGGGGGGCAATCAGCCCCAGCATTTT. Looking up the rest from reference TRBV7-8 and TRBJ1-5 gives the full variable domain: GAGVSQSPRYKVAKRGQDVALRCDPISGHVSLFWYQQALGQGPEFLTYFQNEAQLDKSGLPSDRFFAERPEGSVSTLKIQRTQQEDSAVYLCASARGGNQPQHFGDGTRLSIL.

The CDR3 region has the DNA TGTGCCAGCAGTCCACAGGGTGTTCATACTGAAGCTTTCTTT. This codes for CASSPQGVHTEAFF. The chain carries TRBV27 and TRBJ1-1; possible D gene TRBD1, 6 bases. The germline gives CDR1 MNHEY, CDR2 SMNVEV (reference sequence). Trimming left V 5 bases short and J 5 bases short, with 15 bases between. The CDR3 is made up of 14 amino acids.

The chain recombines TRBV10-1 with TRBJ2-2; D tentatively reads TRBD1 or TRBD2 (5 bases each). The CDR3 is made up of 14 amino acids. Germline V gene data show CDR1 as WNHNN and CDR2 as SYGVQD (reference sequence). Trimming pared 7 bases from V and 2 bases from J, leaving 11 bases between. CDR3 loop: CASTGTINTGELFF. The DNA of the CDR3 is TGCGCCAGCACCGGGACGATCAACACCGGGGAGCTGTTTTTT.

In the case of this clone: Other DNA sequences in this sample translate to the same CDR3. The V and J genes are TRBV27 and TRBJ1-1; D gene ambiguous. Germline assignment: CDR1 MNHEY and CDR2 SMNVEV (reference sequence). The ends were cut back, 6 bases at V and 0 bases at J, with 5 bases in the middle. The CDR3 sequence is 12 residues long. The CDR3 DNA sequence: TGTGCCAGCAGCGGAGTGAACACTGAAGCTTTCTTT. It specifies CASSGVNTEAFF.

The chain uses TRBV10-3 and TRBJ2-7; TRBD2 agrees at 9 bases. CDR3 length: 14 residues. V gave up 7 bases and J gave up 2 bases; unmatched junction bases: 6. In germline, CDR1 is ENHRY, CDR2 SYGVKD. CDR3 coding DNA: TGTGCCATCATGGAGACTAGCGGACCCTACGAGCAGTACTTC. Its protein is CAIMETSGPYEQYF.

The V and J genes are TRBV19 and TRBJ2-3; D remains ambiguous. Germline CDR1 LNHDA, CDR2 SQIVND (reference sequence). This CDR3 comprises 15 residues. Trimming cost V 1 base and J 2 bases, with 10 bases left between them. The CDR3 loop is CASSIGLAVTDTQYF. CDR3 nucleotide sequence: TGTGCCAGTAGTATAGGACTCGCCGTCACAGATACGCAGTATTTT.

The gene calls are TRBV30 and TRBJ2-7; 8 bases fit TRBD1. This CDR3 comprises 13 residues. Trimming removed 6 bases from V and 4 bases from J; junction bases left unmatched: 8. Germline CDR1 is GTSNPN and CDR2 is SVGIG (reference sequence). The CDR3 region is CACRGQEHYEQYF. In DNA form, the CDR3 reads TGTGCCTGCCGGGGACAGGAGCATTACGAGCAGTACTTC.

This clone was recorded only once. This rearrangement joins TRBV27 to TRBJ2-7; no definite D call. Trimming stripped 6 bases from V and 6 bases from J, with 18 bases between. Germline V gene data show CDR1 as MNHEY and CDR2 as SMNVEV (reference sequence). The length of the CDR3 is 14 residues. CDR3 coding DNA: TGTGCCAGCAGCTGCCCCCTAGTGACGCTCGAGCAGTACTTC. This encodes CASSCPLVTLEQYF.

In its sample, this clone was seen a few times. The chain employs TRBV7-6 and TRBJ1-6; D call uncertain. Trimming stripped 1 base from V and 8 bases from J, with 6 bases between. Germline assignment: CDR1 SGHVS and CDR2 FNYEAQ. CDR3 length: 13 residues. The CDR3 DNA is TGTGCCAGCAGCTTAGACAGCTATTCACCCCTCCACTTT. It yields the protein CASSLDSYSPLHF.

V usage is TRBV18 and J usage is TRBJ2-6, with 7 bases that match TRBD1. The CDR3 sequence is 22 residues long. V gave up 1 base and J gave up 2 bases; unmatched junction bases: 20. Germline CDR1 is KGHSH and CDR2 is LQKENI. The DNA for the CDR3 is TGTGCCAGCTCACCACTACCCGCCGGGGAGACAGGGTTGTGGCCTGGGGCCAACGTCCTGACTTTC. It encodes CASSPLPAGETGLWPGANVLTF.

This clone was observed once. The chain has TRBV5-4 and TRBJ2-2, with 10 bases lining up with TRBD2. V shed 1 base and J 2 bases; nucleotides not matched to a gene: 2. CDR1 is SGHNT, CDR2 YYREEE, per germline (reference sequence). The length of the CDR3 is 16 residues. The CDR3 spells CASSLRTSGNTGELFF. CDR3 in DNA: TGTGCCAGCAGCTTGCGGACTAGCGGTAACACCGGGGAGCTGTTTTTT.

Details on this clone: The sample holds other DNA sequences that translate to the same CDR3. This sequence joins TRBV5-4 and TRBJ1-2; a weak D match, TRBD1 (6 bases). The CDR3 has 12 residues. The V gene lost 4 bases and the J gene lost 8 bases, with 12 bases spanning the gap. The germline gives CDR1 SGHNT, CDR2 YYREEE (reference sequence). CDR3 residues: CASSLDRDGYTF. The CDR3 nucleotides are TGTGCCAGCAGCCTGGACAGAGACGGCTACACCTTC. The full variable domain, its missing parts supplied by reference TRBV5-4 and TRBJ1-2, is ETGVTQSPTHLIKTRGQQVTLRCSSQSGHNTVSWYQQALGQGPQFIFQYYREEENGRGNFPPRFSGLQFPNYSSELNVNALELDDSALYLCASSLDRDGYTFGSGTRLTVV.

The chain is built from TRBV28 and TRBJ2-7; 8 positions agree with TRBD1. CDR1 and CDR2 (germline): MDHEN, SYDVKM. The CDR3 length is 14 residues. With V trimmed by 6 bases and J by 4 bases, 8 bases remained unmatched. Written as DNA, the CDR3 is TGTGCCAGCAGACCCCCCAGGGGGCTTTACGAGCAGTACTTC. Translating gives CASRPPRGLYEQYF.

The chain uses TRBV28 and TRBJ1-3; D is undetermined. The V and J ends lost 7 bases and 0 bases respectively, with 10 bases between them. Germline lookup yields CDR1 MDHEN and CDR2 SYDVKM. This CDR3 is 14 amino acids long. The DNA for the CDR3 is TGTGCCAGCACCTTTGCTTACTCTGGAAACACCATATATTTT. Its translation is CASTFAYSGNTIYF.

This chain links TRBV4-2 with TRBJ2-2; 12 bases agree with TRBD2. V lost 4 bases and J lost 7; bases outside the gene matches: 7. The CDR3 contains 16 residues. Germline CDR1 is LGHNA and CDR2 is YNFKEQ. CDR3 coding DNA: TGTGCCAGCAGCCTCCCCCTAGCGGGGGGGATCGGGGAGCTGTTTTTT. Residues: CASSLPLAGGIGELFF.

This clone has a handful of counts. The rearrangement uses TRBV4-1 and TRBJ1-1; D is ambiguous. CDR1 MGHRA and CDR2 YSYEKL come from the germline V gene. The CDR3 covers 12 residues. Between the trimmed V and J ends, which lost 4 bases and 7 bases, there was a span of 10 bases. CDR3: CASSPIRGEAFF. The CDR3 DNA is TGCGCCAGCAGCCCCATCCGGGGTGAAGCTTTCTTT.

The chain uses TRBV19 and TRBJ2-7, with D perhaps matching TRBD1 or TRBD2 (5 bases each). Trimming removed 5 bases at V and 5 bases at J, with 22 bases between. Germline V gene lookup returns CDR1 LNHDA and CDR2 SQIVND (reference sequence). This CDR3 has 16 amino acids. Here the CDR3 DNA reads TGTGCCAGTAGTGACCCTCGCCAGGGAGTACTCCACGAGCAGTACTTC. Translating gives CASSDPRQGVLHEQYF.

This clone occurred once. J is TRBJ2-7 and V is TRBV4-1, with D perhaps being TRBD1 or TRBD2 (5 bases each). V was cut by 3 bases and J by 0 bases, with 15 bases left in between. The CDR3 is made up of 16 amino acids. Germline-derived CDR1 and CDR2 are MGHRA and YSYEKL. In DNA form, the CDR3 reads TGCGCCAGCAGCCAGGTCTCCGGGACCGACTCCTACGAGCAGTACTTC. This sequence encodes CASSQVSGTDSYEQYF.

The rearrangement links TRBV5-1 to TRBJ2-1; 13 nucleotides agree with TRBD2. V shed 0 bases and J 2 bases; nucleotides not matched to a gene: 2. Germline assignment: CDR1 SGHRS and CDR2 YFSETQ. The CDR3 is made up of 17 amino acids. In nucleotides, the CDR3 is TGCGCCAGCAGCTTGGAAGGGACTAGCGGGACCTACAATGAGCAGTTCTTC. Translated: CASSLEGTSGTYNEQFF.

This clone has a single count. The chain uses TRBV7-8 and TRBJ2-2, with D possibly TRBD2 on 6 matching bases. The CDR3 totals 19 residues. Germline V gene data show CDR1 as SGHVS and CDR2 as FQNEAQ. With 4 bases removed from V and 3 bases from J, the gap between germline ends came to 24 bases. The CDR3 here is CASSSSVGGAEVDTGELFF. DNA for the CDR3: TGTGCCAGCAGCTCCAGTGTTGGAGGGGCGGAGGTGGACACCGGGGAGCTGTTTTTT.

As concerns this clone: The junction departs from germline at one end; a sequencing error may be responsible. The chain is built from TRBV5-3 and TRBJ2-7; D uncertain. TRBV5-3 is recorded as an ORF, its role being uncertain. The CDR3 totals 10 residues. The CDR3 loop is CARSLSEPDF. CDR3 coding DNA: TGTGCCAGAAGCTTGTCAGAGCCGGACTTC.

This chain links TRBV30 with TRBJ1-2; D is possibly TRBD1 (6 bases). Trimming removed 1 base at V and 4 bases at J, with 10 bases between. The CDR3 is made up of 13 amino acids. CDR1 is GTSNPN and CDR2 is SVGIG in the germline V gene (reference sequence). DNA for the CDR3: TGTGCCTGGAGTGAGGGGGAGGGCTATGGCTACACCTTC. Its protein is CAWSEGEGYGYTF.

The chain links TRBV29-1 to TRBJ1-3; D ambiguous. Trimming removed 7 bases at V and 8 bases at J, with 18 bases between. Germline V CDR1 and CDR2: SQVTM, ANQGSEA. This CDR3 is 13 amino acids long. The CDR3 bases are TGCAGCGCCTGGACCACCCAGGAGGACACCATATATTTT. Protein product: CSAWTTQEDTIYF.

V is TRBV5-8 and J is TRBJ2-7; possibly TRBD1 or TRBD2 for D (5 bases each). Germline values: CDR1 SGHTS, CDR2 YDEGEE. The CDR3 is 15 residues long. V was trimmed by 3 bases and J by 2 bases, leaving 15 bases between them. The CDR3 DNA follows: TGTGCCAGCAGCTCAATTGGGACGGTCACCTACGAGCAGTACTTC. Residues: CASSSIGTVTYEQYF.

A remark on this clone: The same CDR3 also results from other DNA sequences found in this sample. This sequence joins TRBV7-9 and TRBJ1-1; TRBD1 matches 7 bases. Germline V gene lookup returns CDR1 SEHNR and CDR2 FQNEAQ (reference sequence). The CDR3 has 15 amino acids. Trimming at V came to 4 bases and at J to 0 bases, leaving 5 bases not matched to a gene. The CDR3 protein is CASSSWTGMNTEAFF. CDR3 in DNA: TGTGCCAGCAGCTCCTGGACAGGCATGAACACTGAAGCTTTCTTT. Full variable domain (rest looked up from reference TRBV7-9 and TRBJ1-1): DTGVSQNPRHKITKRGQNVTFRCDPISEHNRLYWYRQTLGQGPEFLTYFQNEAQLEKSRLLSDRFSAERPKGSFSTLEIQRTEQGDSAMYLCASSSWTGMNTEAFFGQGTRLTVV.

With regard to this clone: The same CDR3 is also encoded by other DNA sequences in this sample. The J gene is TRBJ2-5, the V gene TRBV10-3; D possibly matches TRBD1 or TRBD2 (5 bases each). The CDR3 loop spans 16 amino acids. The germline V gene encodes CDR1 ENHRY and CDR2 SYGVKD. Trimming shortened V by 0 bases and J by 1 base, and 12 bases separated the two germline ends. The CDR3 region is CAISESGEGLQETQYF. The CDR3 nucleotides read TGTGCCATCAGTGAGTCGGGAGAGGGGCTCCAAGAGACCCAGTACTTC.

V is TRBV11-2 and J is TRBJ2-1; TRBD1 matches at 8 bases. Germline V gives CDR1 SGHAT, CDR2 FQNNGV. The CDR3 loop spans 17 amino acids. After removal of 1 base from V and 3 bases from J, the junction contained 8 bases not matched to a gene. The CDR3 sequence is CASSLARAGGFYNEQFF. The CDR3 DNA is TGTGCCAGCAGCTTAGCCAGGGCAGGGGGCTTCTACAATGAGCAGTTCTTC.